The 2 T cell receptor beta chains below all came from one sample that was sequenced in a study of blood T cell repertoires in COVID-19. The protocol was immunoSEQ multiplex PCR, while the TCRdb copy is restricted to in-frame clones and leaves out a portion. The sample records 250,000 to 350,000 clones, under 85% being singletons. The sample comprised peripheral blood. The receptors stem from a human donor with COVID-19, enrolled during active disease. The donor label of this sample is uncertain.

The chain is built from TRBV30 and TRBJ1-2; possible D gene TRBD1, 6 bases. The CDR3 length is 12 residues. The V and J ends lost 0 bases and 8 bases respectively, with 10 bases between them. CDR1 and CDR2 (germline): GTSNPN, SVGIG (reference sequence). The CDR3 bases are TGTGCCTGGAGTGTCGGACAGCCGGGCTACACCTTC. Translation: CAWSVGQPGYTF. Together with reference TRBV30 and TRBJ1-2, the CDR3 gives the full variable domain: SQTIHQWPATLVQPVGSPLSLECTVEGTSNPNLYWYRQAAGRGLQLLFYSVGIGQISSEVPQNLSASRPQDRQFILSSKKLLLSDSGFYLCAWSVGQPGYTFGSGTRLTVV.

The rearrangement uses TRBV27 and TRBJ2-7; TRBD2 matches 7 bases. V trimming: 3 bases; J trimming: 2 bases; junction bases outside the gene matches: 13. Germline V gene lookup returns CDR1 MNHEY and CDR2 SMNVEV (reference sequence). The CDR3 has 17 residues. The CDR3 is CASSFGGASGTTYEQYF. CDR3 sequence (DNA): TGTGCCAGCAGTTTCGGCGGTGCTAGCGGTACCACCTACGAGCAGTACTTC.